One and the same sample provided the 20 T cell receptor beta chains below, sequenced in a study of sequential checkpoint blockade in melanoma. As for treatment: randomized to nivolumab then ipilimumab (arm A) or the reverse (arm B). Here immunoSEQ multiplex PCR was the method, and the copy in TCRdb shows in-frame clones only, minus some. The table lists more than 25,000 clones, around 90% of them singletons. The sequences come from CD8+ T cells sorted from blood (inferred from file names), collected from a patient given nivolumab and ipilimumab in sequence. The receptors here all came from a human donor with melanoma.

This clone was seen only a few times. The rearrangement links TRBV28 to TRBJ1-3; D is uncertain. The V gene's germline CDR1 is MDHEN and CDR2 SYDVKM. V was trimmed by 3 bases and J by 0 bases, leaving 6 bases between them. The CDR3 is made up of 14 amino acids. The DNA of the CDR3 is TGTGCCAGCAGTTTCCGTATCTCTGGAAACACCATATATTTT. Amino acids: CASSFRISGNTIYF. Combining the CDR3 with reference TRBV28 and TRBJ1-3 gives the whole variable domain DVKVTQSSRYLVKRTGEKVFLECVQDMDHENMFWYRQDPGLGLRLIYFSYDVKMKEKGDIPEGYSVSREKKERFSLILESASTNQTSMYLCASSFRISGNTIYFGEGSWLTVV.

This chain uses TRBV6-6 with TRBJ1-1; D perhaps matches TRBD1 (5 bases). CDR1 and CDR2 from the germline V gene are MNHNY and SVGAGI (reference sequence). This CDR3 contains 11 residues. The V end was cut by 7 bases, the J end by 5 bases, with 8 bases between. The CDR3 reads CASKRGTEAFF. CDR3 nucleotides: TGTGCCAGCAAACGGGGGACTGAAGCTTTCTTT.

Here the CDR3 reads CASSFGLARGYEQYF. The CDR3 DNA reads as TGTGCCAGCAGCTTCGGACTGGCCCGCGGCTACGAGCAGTACTTC. The rearrangement uses TRBV11-2 and TRBJ2-7, with D tentatively TRBD2 (5 bases). Trimming shortened V by 3 bases and J by 3 bases, and 15 bases separated the two germline ends. The CDR3 has 15 amino acids. Germline CDR1 is SGHAT and CDR2 is FQNNGV.

The chain uses TRBV19 and TRBJ2-2; 8 nucleotides align to TRBD1. Trimming cost V 10 bases and J 4 bases; bases outside gene matches: 8. CDR3 size: 14 residues. Germline V lookup: CDR1 LNHDA, CDR2 SQIVND (reference sequence). CDR3 coding DNA: TGTGCCATCAGGACAGGGCGTGTCACCGGGGAGCTGTTTTTT. Its translation: CAIRTGRVTGELFF.

This chain joins TRBV4-1 and TRBJ2-1; tentatively, D is TRBD1 (6 bases). The CDR3 sequence is 19 residues long. Trimming removed 1 base at V and 0 bases at J, with 19 bases between. CDR1 is MGHRA and CDR2 is YSYEKL in the germline V gene. The chain's CDR3 is CASSQVPGEYDGSYNEQFF. In DNA form, the CDR3 reads TGCGCCAGCAGCCAAGTTCCAGGGGAGTATGATGGCTCCTACAATGAGCAGTTCTTC.

This clone was seen more than once but under ten times. V gene TRBV28 combines with J gene TRBJ1-2; D perhaps matches TRBD1 (6 bases). Germline V CDR1 and CDR2: MDHEN, SYDVKM. V was pared by 2 bases and J by 3 bases, with 7 bases between. The CDR3 has 13 residues. Here the CDR3 DNA reads TGTGCCAGCAGTTTAAGGACAGACTATGGCTACACCTTC. It is translated as CASSLRTDYGYTF.

The gene calls are TRBV5-6 and TRBJ2-7; 10 bases fit TRBD2. The V gene's germline CDR1 is SGHDT and CDR2 YYEEEE. The CDR3 runs 15 residues. V lost 4 bases to trimming and J lost 4 bases; unmatched junction nucleotides: 8. The chain's CDR3 is CASSLPGLAEYEQYF. As DNA, the CDR3 is TGTGCCAGCAGCCTACCCGGACTAGCGGAGTACGAGCAGTACTTC.

CDR3 region: CASSGQAGHGTYEQYF. CDR3 sequence (DNA): TGTGCCAGCAGCGGACAAGCGGGACACGGCACCTACGAGCAGTACTTC. The rearrangement links TRBV28 to TRBJ2-7; D possibly corresponds to TRBD2 (7 bases). Per germline, CDR1 MDHEN and CDR2 SYDVKM. The CDR3 is made up of 16 amino acids. Trimming left V 6 bases short and J 2 bases short, with 20 bases between.

This chain connects TRBV28 to TRBJ1-1, with unresolved D. V lost 2 bases and J lost 0, with 13 bases in between. This CDR3 is 16 amino acids long. Germline CDR1 is MDHEN and CDR2 is SYDVKM. CDR3 sequence: CASSLPPGVMNTEAFF. The CDR3 coding sequence is TGTGCCAGCAGTTTACCCCCGGGAGTGATGAACACTGAAGCTTTCTTT.

This chain uses TRBV5-4 with TRBJ2-5, with TRBD1 matching over 8 bases. The CDR3 is 14 residues long. The germline CDR1 and CDR2 sequences are SGHNT and YYREEE (reference sequence). V trimming: 2 bases; J trimming: 1 base; junction bases outside the gene matches: 1. CDR3 region: CASSLQGGQETQYF. In DNA form, the CDR3 reads TGTGCCAGCAGCTTACAGGGGGGCCAAGAGACCCAGTACTTC.

V gene TRBV11-1 combines with J gene TRBJ1-6; a weak D match, TRBD1 (6 bases). CDR3 length: 15 amino acids. Germline V gives CDR1 SGHAT, CDR2 FQDESV (reference sequence). The V gene lost 2 bases and the J gene lost 7 bases, with 12 bases spanning the gap. CDR3 DNA sequence: TGTGCCAGCAGCTTATATGGACAGACGAATTCACCCCTCCACTTT. Translating gives CASSLYGQTNSPLHF.

The J gene is TRBJ2-5, the V gene TRBV15; tentatively, D is TRBD1 (6 bases). Trimming pared 8 bases from V and 5 bases from J, leaving 18 bases between. Germline CDR1 and CDR2: LNHNV and YYDKDF (reference sequence). The CDR3 is 14 residues long. Written as DNA, the CDR3 is TGTGCCACCCGGGGTATCGGACAGCGGGAGACCCAGTACTTC. Translating gives CATRGIGQRETQYF.

The CDR3 nucleotides are TGTGCCAGCAGACGCGGCGGAGGGATCCGGGATGAGCAGTTCTTC. The encoded protein is CASRRGGGIRDEQFF. The V and J genes are TRBV7-6 and TRBJ2-1; D is possibly TRBD2 (6 bases). Trimming removed 6 bases from V and 8 bases from J, with 20 bases in between. The CDR3 spans 15 residues. Germline V lookup: CDR1 SGHVS, CDR2 FNYEAQ.

This chain joins TRBV7-2 and TRBJ2-1; tentative D call: TRBD1 (6 bases). Germline CDR1 and CDR2: SGHTA and FQGNSA. Trimming pared 0 bases from V and 7 bases from J, leaving 13 bases between. There are 15 residues in the CDR3. The CDR3 region is CASSLARGGRNEQFF. DNA for the CDR3: TGTGCCAGCAGCTTAGCTCGAGGGGGTCGGAATGAGCAGTTCTTC.

The genes are TRBV5-1 and TRBJ2-2; D is possibly TRBD1 (7 bases). Germline V gene data show CDR1 as SGHRS and CDR2 as YFSETQ. The V end was cut by 0 bases, the J end by 3 bases, with 15 bases between. This CDR3 has 17 residues. In DNA form, the CDR3 reads TGCGCCAGCAGCTTGGGGCTTCGGGGGACAGACACCGGGGAGCTGTTTTTT. This encodes CASSLGLRGTDTGELFF.

This clone was detected only once. The genes are TRBV9 and TRBJ2-7; 11 positions match TRBD1. The CDR3 covers 15 residues. From germline, CDR1 is SGDLS and CDR2 YYNGEE. J lost 3 bases, V lost 4 bases, and 6 bases had no gene match. The chain's CDR3 is CASSPGTGGNYEQYF. The CDR3 DNA follows: TGTGCCAGCAGCCCCGGGACAGGGGGGAACTACGAGCAGTACTTC.

The rearrangement joins TRBV29-1 to TRBJ2-3; D is unresolved. This CDR3 contains 11 residues. Trimming shortened V by 6 bases and J by 4 bases, and 8 bases separated the two germline ends. The germline CDR1 and CDR2 sequences are SQVTM and ANQGSEA. CDR3 residues: CSVLFPDTQYF. As DNA, the CDR3 is TGCAGCGTCCTGTTCCCAGATACGCAGTATTTT.

This clone was seen once. The chain uses TRBV28 and TRBJ2-2, with 11 bases matching TRBD2. The germline gives CDR1 MDHEN, CDR2 SYDVKM. This CDR3 region has 14 residues. The V and J ends lost 6 bases and 5 bases, in that order; junction bases with no gene match: 2. The CDR3 here is CASRGLAETGELFF. CDR3 nucleotide sequence: TGTGCCAGCAGGGGACTAGCGGAAACCGGGGAGCTGTTTTTT.

The chain carries TRBV19 and TRBJ2-5; D is perhaps TRBD2 (6 bases). This CDR3 contains 15 residues. With 0 bases removed from V and 2 bases from J, the gap between germline ends came to 10 bases. Germline values: CDR1 LNHDA, CDR2 SQIVND (reference sequence). The CDR3 DNA is TGTGCCAGTAGTATAGATTCGGGGGTACAAGAGACCCAGTACTTC. Translation gives CASSIDSGVQETQYF.

This chain joins TRBV7-6 and TRBJ2-7, with a tentative D call TRBD1 (5 bases). The germline V and J ends were trimmed by 1 base and 4 bases, with 14 bases remaining between them. The CDR3 has 15 amino acids. Looked up from germline, CDR1 is SGHVS and CDR2 is FNYEAQ. The CDR3 DNA is TGTGCCAGCAGCTTAGGACCAGGGTCGGCGTACGAGCAGTACGTC. It specifies CASSLGPGSAYEQYV.